The rows below give T cell receptor beta chains drawn from one sample of a study of shared clonotypes between healthy human individuals. Clones were read by immunoSEQ multiplex PCR, and TCRdb kept only the in-frame ones, dropping some. The table has 1,500,000 or so clones, approximately 98.5% seen once; the top ten hold roughly 0.36%. Sequences were obtained from naive CD4+ T cells sorted from blood. All receptors derive from a man aged 30-40 years in good health. CDR3s include the opening cysteine and the closing phenylalanine or tryptophan. The D gene is left open where the match is weak. A row's size may be missing; if present it is once, few, many or a size class.

j_call d_call v_call clone_size cdr3_aa cdr3_nt
TRBJ2-7 TRBD2 TRBV4-2 NA CASSHTRPSGTPYEQYF TGTGCCAGCAGCCATACTCGACCTAGCGGGACTCCCTACGAGCAGTACTTC
TRBJ1-1 NA TRBV6-1 NA CASSVDRNTEAFF TGTGCCAGCAGCGTAGACAGGAACACTGAAGCTTTCTTT
TRBJ2-7 TRBD1 TRBV29-1 NA CSVDGTGGFEQYF TGCAGTGTTGACGGGACAGGGGGCTTCGAGCAGTACTTC
TRBJ2-5 TRBD2 TRBV7-7 NA CASSLGHLAGVETQYF TGTGCTAGCAGCTTAGGTCACCTAGCGGGAGTAGAGACCCAGTACTTC
TRBJ2-1 NA TRBV7-2 NA CASSMTSGGEQFF TGTGCCAGCAGCATGACTAGTGGAGGAGAGCAGTTCTTC
TRBJ2-2 TRBD2 TRBV27 NA CASSLGTRHTGELFF TGTGCCAGCAGTTTAGGGACTAGACACACCGGGGAGCTGTTTTTT
TRBJ2-1 NA TRBV5-1 NA CASSPVLFDEQFF TGCGCCAGCAGCCCAGTTCTTTTCGATGAGCAGTTCTTC
TRBJ1-2 TRBD1 TRBV11-2 once CASSLGTGVLSGYGYTF TGTGCCAGCAGCTTGGGGACAGGTGTCTTATCGGGCTATGGCTACACCTTC
TRBJ1-1 NA TRBV9 NA CASSVAPTGNTEAFF TGTGCCAGCAGCGTAGCCCCGACAGGCAACACTGAAGCTTTCTTT
TRBJ2-1 TRBD2 TRBV6-5 NA CASWTSGNEQFF TGTGCCAGCTGGACTAGCGGAAATGAGCAGTTCTTC
TRBJ1-2 NA TRBV6-5 NA CASKQGNANYGYTF TGTGCCAGCAAACAGGGTAACGCTAACTATGGCTACACCTTC
TRBJ2-4 TRBD1 TRBV11-2 NA CASSLDLGQVYYF TGTGCCAGCAGCTTAGATTTGGGACAGGTATACTACTTC
TRBJ1-5 NA TRBV7-2 NA CASSLGRPSNQPQHF TGTGCCAGCAGCTTAGGCAGACCTAGCAATCAGCCCCAGCATTTT